The 7 T cell receptor beta chains listed next were all sequenced from one sample in a study of cytomegalovirus exposure and HLA in healthy donors. A multiplex PCR was run with 60 Vbeta primers and 13 Jbeta primers. Sequencing was performed with immunoSEQ multiplex PCR; in TCRdb, only in-frame clones are kept and a portion is missing. The sample has roughly 130,000 clones; approximately 57% are singletons. The source material was PBMCs. The source is a male donor in good health and CMV-seronegative.

The V gene is TRBV28, the J gene TRBJ1-1; TRBD1 is a possible D gene (6 bases). Germline lookup yields CDR1 MDHEN and CDR2 SYDVKM. Trimming shortened V by 7 bases and J by 1 base, and 10 bases separated the two germline ends. The CDR3 covers 13 residues. In nucleotides, the CDR3 is TGTGCCAGCAACAGGGTACCGAACACTGAAGCTTTCTTT. Its protein is CASNRVPNTEAFF. Based on the CDR3 plus reference TRBV28 and TRBJ1-1, the full variable domain is DVKVTQSSRYLVKRTGEKVFLECVQDMDHENMFWYRQDPGLGLRLIYFSYDVKMKEKGDIPEGYSVSREKKERFSLILESASTNQTSMYLCASNRVPNTEAFFGQGTRLTVV.

The chain is built from TRBV25-1 and TRBJ1-1; unclear D gene. The CDR3 runs to 15 residues. Trimming cost V 1 base and J 10 bases, with 19 bases left between them. CDR1 is MGHDK and CDR2 is SYGVNS in the germline V gene. CDR3 in amino acids: CASSEFGGLLGRAFF. Written as DNA, the CDR3 is TGTGCCAGCAGTGAATTCGGAGGACTTCTAGGGAGAGCTTTCTTT. The variable domain in full, with the rest retrieved from reference TRBV25-1 and TRBJ1-1, is EADIYQTPRYLVIGTGKKITLECSQTMGHDKMYWYQQDPGMELHLIHYSYGVNSTEKGDLSSESTVSRIRTEHFPLTLESARPSHTSQYLCASSEFGGLLGRAFFGQGTRLTVV.

A single count supports this clone. At the DNA level, this CDR3 is encoded by other sequences in the same sample as well. The J gene is TRBJ2-5, the V gene TRBV5-6, with no clear D. CDR1 is SGHDT, CDR2 YYEEEE, per germline. The CDR3 totals 11 residues. V lost 1 base to trimming and J lost 4 bases, with 2 bases between them. The CDR3 region is CASSLRETQYF. Here the CDR3 DNA reads TGTGCCAGCAGCTTGCGAGAGACCCAGTACTTC.

In this sample, this clone turned up a few times. The chain joins TRBV6-5 to TRBJ2-5, with 8 positions matching TRBD2. The CDR3 spans 15 residues. Germline CDR1 reads MNHEY; CDR2 reads SVGAGI. J was trimmed by 1 base and V by 4 bases; bases with no gene match: 5. The CDR3 nucleotides are TGTGCCAGCAGTTGGGGTAGCGGGGCCCAAGAGACCCAGTACTTC. It is translated as CASSWGSGAQETQYF.

The chain employs TRBV19 and TRBJ1-4; 7 nucleotides line up with TRBD1. Germline V lookup: CDR1 LNHDA, CDR2 SQIVND (reference sequence). The CDR3 is made up of 16 amino acids. J gave up 0 bases and V 1 base, and 2 bases lay outside the gene matches. The CDR3 bases are TGTGCCAGTAGTATAGGGGGACAGACAACTAATGAAAAACTGTTTTTT. Translation gives CASSIGGQTTNEKLFF.

The chain employs TRBV18 and TRBJ2-3, with a tentative D call TRBD2 (6 bases). Germline loops: CDR1 KGHSH, CDR2 LQKENI. The CDR3 length is 14 residues. V was trimmed by 2 bases and J by 5 bases, leaving 11 bases between them. The DNA of the CDR3 is TGTGCCAGCTCACCAACGGGGGTCGAAGATACGCAGTATTTT. Translation: CASSPTGVEDTQYF.

CDR3 loop: CASSPLGGQETQYF. DNA for the CDR3: TGTGCCAGCAGCCCCCTGGGGGGCCAAGAGACCCAGTACTTC. V gene TRBV7-3 combines with J gene TRBJ2-5; maybe TRBD2 (6 bases). V was pared by 5 bases and J by 1 base, with 11 bases between. The CDR3 sequence is 14 residues long. CDR1 is SGHTA and CDR2 is FQGTGA in the germline V gene.